This T cell receptor beta chain was documented in a study of blood T cell repertoires in COVID-19. Turning to the study itself: Material from acute and convalescent COVID-19 was sourced from the United States, Italy and Spain. Nucleic acid was either cDNA or gDNA, and it came from T cells, B-cell-depleted T cells, or PBMCs.

CDR3 length: 14 amino acids. The ends lost 6 bases at V and 3 bases at J; junction bases unmatched: 4. CDR1 and CDR2 (germline): MNHEY, SVGEGT. In the authors' workflow: Amplification with reference gene primers provided the estimates of nucleated cell counts. Assay: immunoSEQ multiplex PCR; the TCRdb copy retains only in-frame clones and omits some. V and J calls and clone size come straight from that table; D and trimming were deduced from the DNA. The sample lists 75,000 to 100,000 clones, around 87% occurring once. This sequence joins TRBV6-2 or TRBV6-3 and TRBJ1-4; TRBD1 matches 7 bases. This clonotype was obtained from a human donor with acute or convalescent COVID-19. The donor label of this sample is uncertain. The material sequenced was peripheral blood. CDR3 amino acids: CASSRTGSNEKLFF. CDR3 DNA sequence: TGTGCCAGCAGCCGGACAGGATCTAATGAAAAACTGTTTTTT.